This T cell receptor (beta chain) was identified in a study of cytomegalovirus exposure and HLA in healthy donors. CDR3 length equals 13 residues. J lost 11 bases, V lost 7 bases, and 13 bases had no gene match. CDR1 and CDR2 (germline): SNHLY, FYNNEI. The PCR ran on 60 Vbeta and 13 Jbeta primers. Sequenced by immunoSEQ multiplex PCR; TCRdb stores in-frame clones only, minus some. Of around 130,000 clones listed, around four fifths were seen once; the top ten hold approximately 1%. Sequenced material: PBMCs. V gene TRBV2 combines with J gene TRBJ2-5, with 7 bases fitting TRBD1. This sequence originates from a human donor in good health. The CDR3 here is CASTIGQEPLQYF. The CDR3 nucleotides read TGTGCCAGCACCATAGGACAGGAACCATTGCAGTACTTC.